These 10 T cell receptor beta chains were all obtained from the same sample, sequenced in a study of CD8 T cells in ankylosing spondylitis. Overall study results and limits: A motif in TCR beta, a set of eight highly homologous variants, appeared characteristic of ankylosing spondylitis blood.

Their recognized antigens are unknown. In TCRdb, the 5' RACE reads were re-called with MiXCR into one record per CDR3 protein. The sample contains some 330,000 distinct CDR3 sequences, approximately 8% of which appear only once. Sequencing was done on a sample of blood, either unsorted or a sorted T cell fraction (not recorded which). The receptors derive from a male donor with ankylosing spondylitis.

This clonotype was detected ten times or more. The chain combines TRBV10-3 with TRBJ2-5, with unresolved D. The germline gives CDR1 ENHRY, CDR2 SYGVKD. The CDR3 loop spans 14 amino acids. V was trimmed by 7 bases and J by 0 bases, leaving 12 bases between them. The CDR3 DNA is TGTGCCATCACTTCACACCCGTACCAAGAGACCCAGTACTTC. Its translation: CAITSHPYQETQYF.

This chain connects TRBV9 to TRBJ1-4, with D perhaps matching TRBD1 (6 bases). Germline V gene data show CDR1 as SGDLS and CDR2 as YYNGEE. This CDR3 spans 15 amino acids. V dropped 0 bases and J dropped 8 bases, with 14 bases sitting between them. The CDR3 DNA is TGTGCCAGCAGCGTAGGGTCAGGGGTCGGAGAAAAACTGTTTTTT. It yields the protein CASSVGSGVGEKLFF.

The chain combines TRBV6-2 or TRBV6-3 with TRBJ2-2; TRBD2 matches at 11 bases. The germline CDR1 and CDR2 sequences are MNHEY and SVGEGT. The length of the CDR3 is 16 residues. J gave up 5 bases and V 6 bases, and 8 bases lay outside the gene matches. CDR3 protein: CASRPLLAGVTGELFF. The CDR3, as DNA: TGTGCCAGCAGACCCTTACTAGCGGGAGTTACCGGGGAGCTGTTTTTT.

The chain links TRBV7-6 to TRBJ2-7, with TRBD1 matching 7 bases. V gave up 3 bases and J gave up 6 bases; unmatched junction bases: 5. From germline, CDR1 is SGHVS and CDR2 FNYEAQ. The CDR3 covers 13 residues. In DNA, the CDR3 is TGTGCCAGCAGCTTTAGACAGGGCGGCGAGCAGTACTTC. Protein: CASSFRQGGEQYF.

This clonotype was seen just once. The chain carries TRBV20-1 and TRBJ2-7; 11 bases line up with TRBD2. V shed 4 bases and J 0 bases; nucleotides not matched to a gene: 8. The CDR3 consists of 16 residues. Germline values: CDR1 DFQATT, CDR2 SNEGSKA (reference sequence). The CDR3 protein is CSATLAGGRSSYEQYF. The CDR3 region has the DNA TGCAGTGCTACTCTAGCGGGAGGCAGGAGCTCCTACGAGCAGTACTTC.

Only a few counts were recorded for this clonotype. J is TRBJ1-2 and V is TRBV28, with 9 nucleotides matching TRBD1. There are 14 residues in the CDR3. The V segment lost 6 bases and the J segment 4 bases; nucleotides outside the gene matches: 6. Germline V gene lookup returns CDR1 MDHEN and CDR2 SYDVKM. DNA for the CDR3: TGTGCCAGCAGCCTTGGGACAGGGCGCTATGGCTACACCTTC. Amino acids: CASSLGTGRYGYTF.

V usage is TRBV4-1 and J usage is TRBJ2-1; maybe TRBD2 (5 bases). This CDR3 is 17 amino acids long. Trimming removed 2 bases from V and 2 bases from J, with 16 bases in between. Germline loops: CDR1 MGHRA, CDR2 YSYEKL. The CDR3 reads CASSQPKAGGPYNEQFF. DNA for the CDR3: TGCGCCAGCAGCCAACCTAAGGCGGGTGGCCCCTACAATGAGCAGTTCTTC.

This chain connects TRBV2 to TRBJ2-7; D ambiguous. Trimming took 6 bases from V and 2 from J, leaving 14 bases between them. Germline loops: CDR1 SNHLY, CDR2 FYNNEI. This CDR3 has 14 residues. CDR3 nucleotide sequence: TGTGCCAGCAGCCCGGATAGGGCAGCCTACGAGCAGTACTTC. It translates to CASSPDRAAYEQYF.

This clonotype was detected only a few times. The V and J genes are TRBV5-8 and TRBJ1-1; 11 nucleotides agree with TRBD1. Germline CDR1 is SGHTS and CDR2 is YDEGEE. There are 15 residues in the CDR3. J was trimmed by 3 bases and V by 6 bases; bases with no gene match: 7. CDR3 sequence reads: CASNSEGQGDTEAFF. The CDR3 coding sequence is TGTGCCAGCAACTCCGAGGGACAGGGGGACACTGAAGCTTTCTTT.

V is TRBV28 and J is TRBJ2-1; the D gene is possibly TRBD2 (6 bases). The V end was cut by 5 bases, the J end by 14 bases, with 13 bases between. CDR3 size: 11 residues. Germline V gives CDR1 MDHEN, CDR2 SYDVKM. CDR3 nucleotide sequence: TGTGCCAGCAGTACCCCCCGGAGGGAGTTCTTC. It translates to CASSTPRREFF.